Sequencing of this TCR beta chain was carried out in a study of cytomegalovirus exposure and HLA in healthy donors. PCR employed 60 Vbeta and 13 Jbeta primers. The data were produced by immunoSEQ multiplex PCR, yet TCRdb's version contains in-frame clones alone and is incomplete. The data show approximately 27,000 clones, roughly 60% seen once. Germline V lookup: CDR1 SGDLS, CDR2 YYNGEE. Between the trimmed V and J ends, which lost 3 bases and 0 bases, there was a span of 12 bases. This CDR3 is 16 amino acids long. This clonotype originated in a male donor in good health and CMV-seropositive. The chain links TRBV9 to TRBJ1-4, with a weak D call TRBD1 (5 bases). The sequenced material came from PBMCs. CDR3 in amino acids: CASSARQSATNEKLFF. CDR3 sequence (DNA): TGTGCCAGCAGCGCTCGACAGTCGGCAACTAATGAAAAACTGTTTTTT.